This TCR beta chain was captured by sequencing in a study of regulatory T cells in long-lasting Graves disease. Study as a whole: Prior antithyroid drug treatment in newly diagnosed Graves' patients lasted under 3 months.

Turning to this clonotype: What it recognizes is unknown. The junction shows a germline mismatch at one end, possibly a read error.

Investigators prepared the TCR beta libraries by applying iRepertoire HTBI primers and Arm-PCR of CDR3 regions. TCRdb redid the calling of the multiplex PCR reads with MiXCR, one entry per CDR3 protein. The table lists about 430,000 distinct CDR3 sequences, over 14% of them singletons. Time point denoted: newly diagnosed GD, antithyroid drugs for less than 3 months. RNA from PBMCs was the source of the TCR library. The CDR3 loop spans 17 amino acids. Germline lookup yields CDR1 MNHEY and CDR2 SVGAGI. General study points: Tissue studied was limited to peripheral blood, excluding thyroid tissue.

The same data also contributed to another study, on T cells in Graves' hyperthyroidism and ophthalmopathy. From that study: Initially, a first-round RT-PCR of the TCR CDR3 employed the HTBI primer set.

The source was peripheral blood mononuclear cells (PBMCs), collected at new diagnosis, from a patient treated with antithyroid drugs. The V call is TRBV6-5, the J call TRBJ2-3, with 10 bases aligning to TRBD2. This clonotype originated in a woman aged 40 to 50 with Graves disease. DNA for the CDR3: TGTGGCAGCAGTTACACTATAGCGGGAGGTGGGACAGATACGCAGTATTTT. Amino acids: CGSSYTIAGGGTDTQYF.